The clone carrying this TCR beta chain came up once. What it binds is unknown. TCRdb's copy holds only in-frame clones and misses some; the assay was immunoSEQ multiplex PCR. The sample shows roughly 1,600,000 clones, 97% to 99% of them seen only once. V was trimmed by 7 bases and J by 0 bases, leaving 10 bases between them. This CDR3 region has 13 residues. Germline CDR1 is MDHEN and CDR2 is SYDVKM. The data belong to a study of shared clonotypes between healthy human individuals. Study-level points and caveats: Sampling covered blood only; tissue repertoires likely differ.

This clonotype originated in a man younger than 40 in good health. The gene calls are TRBV28 and TRBJ2-7, with D uncertain. Sequenced: naive CD4+ T cells sorted from blood. Subset indicated: CD45RA+ positively selected. The CDR3 DNA sequence: TGTGCCAGCACTACAGACATCTCCTACGAGCAGTACTTC. The encoded protein is CASTTDISYEQYF.